A selection of T cell receptor beta chains follows, all from one sample in a study of early T cells in non-severe SARS-CoV-2 infection. TCRdb passed the 5' RACE reads through MiXCR, listing each CDR3 protein once. The sample records about 48,000 distinct CDR3 sequences, 6.2% being singletons. Sequenced here: whole blood, sampled at baseline. The receptors derive from an adult who was a healthcare worker with PCR-confirmed SARS-CoV-2 infection or an uninfected control (not recorded which). Both conserved end residues are part of each CDR3. A D gene is named only where the DNA matches it firmly. The listing skips clone size in some rows; elsewhere it reads once, few, many or a size class.

v_gene	d_gene	j_gene	abundance	CDR3aa	CDR3nt
TRBV5-1	TRBD2	TRBJ2-3	-	CASSPFPGLAGEANSFTDTQYF	TGCGCCAGCAGCCCCTTCCCGGGACTAGCGGGAGAGGCGAACAGCTTCACAGATACGCAGTATTTT
TRBV7-9	TRBD2	TRBJ2-7	few	CASSPPGLAGYEQYF	TGTGCCAGCAGCCCCCCGGGACTAGCGGGCTACGAGCAGTACTTC
TRBV28	-	TRBJ2-5	few	CASSLGQQETQYF	TGTGCCAGCAGTTTAGGGCAGCAAGAGACCCAGTACTTC
TRBV7-3	-	TRBJ2-2	many	CASSYLRTDNTGELFF	TGTGCCAGCAGCTACCTCCGGACAGATAACACCGGGGAGCTGTTTTTT
TRBV5-1	-	TRBJ2-5	many	CASSGGEGEETQYF	TGCGCCAGCAGCGGGGGAGAAGGGGAAGAGACCCAGTACTTC
TRBV5-4	TRBD1	TRBJ2-2	-	CASSPTGTATGELFF	TGTGCCAGCAGCCCTACCGGGACAGCGACCGGGGAGCTGTTTTTT
TRBV7-9	-	TRBJ2-1	many	CASSLGSGGATPEQFF	TGTGCCAGCAGCTTAGGATCCGGCGGGGCAACTCCTGAGCAGTTCTTC
TRBV6-5	-	TRBJ2-2	many	CASSRTSNTGELFF	TGTGCCAGCAGCAGGACTTCAAACACCGGGGAGCTGTTTTTT
TRBV6-4	-	TRBJ1-5	-	CASSEGGGKVNQPQHF	TGTGCCAGCAGTGAAGGAGGGGGTAAGGTCAATCAGCCCCAGCATTTT
TRBV6-2/TRBV6-3	TRBD1	TRBJ1-5	-	CASSYRQGSNQPQHF	TGTGCCAGCAGTTACAGACAGGGGAGCAATCAGCCCCAGCATTTT
TRBV7-8	-	TRBJ2-5	few	CASSTGQKETQYF	TGTGCCAGCAGCACCGGACAGAAAGAGACCCAGTACTTC
TRBV29-1	-	TRBJ1-2	few	CSVEAYREGYTF	TGCAGCGTTGAAGCTTACCGGGAAGGCTACACCTTC
TRBV2	-	TRBJ2-5	few	CASSEAGETQYF	TGTGCCAGCAGTGAAGCCGGAGAGACCCAGTACTTC
TRBV6-5	-	TRBJ2-2	-	CASKGGGLDSGELFF	TGTGCCAGCAAAGGGGGAGGACTAGATTCTGGGGAGCTGTTTTTT
TRBV9	-	TRBJ2-2	many	CASSVVPGELFF	TGTGCCAGCAGCGTAGTTCCCGGGGAGCTGTTTTTT
TRBV15	-	TRBJ2-1	few	CATSRDQPARAGNEQFF	TGTGCCACCAGCAGAGATCAGCCAGCGAGGGCCGGAAATGAGCAGTTCTTC
TRBV20-1	TRBD2	TRBJ2-7	many	CSAPPGRAGGAYEQYF	TGCAGTGCCCCCCCGGGGAGGGCCGGTGGAGCCTACGAGCAGTACTTC
TRBV7-3	-	TRBJ1-1	few	CASIGYSGTEAFF	TGTGCCAGCATAGGCTATTCTGGCACTGAAGCTTTCTTT
TRBV10-3	-	TRBJ2-5	-	CATKGGLETQYF	TGTGCCACCAAGGGGGGCCTAGAGACCCAGTACTTC
TRBV10-3	-	TRBJ2-7	many	CAISQVSYEQYF	TGTGCCATCAGCCAGGTCTCCTACGAGCAGTACTTC
TRBV7-2	TRBD2	TRBJ2-2	many	CASSLERGRGTGELFF	TGTGCCAGCAGCTTAGAGCGCGGGAGGGGAACCGGGGAGCTGTTTTTT
TRBV7-6	TRBD2	TRBJ2-1	medium-sized	CASSPGLAGVSPYNEQFF	TGTGCCAGCAGCCCTGGACTAGCGGGAGTATCGCCCTACAATGAGCAGTTCTTC
TRBV6-2/TRBV6-3	-	TRBJ2-7	few	CASSYSILEGTLHEQYF	TGTGCCAGCAGTTACTCGATCCTAGAAGGGACCCTCCACGAGCAGTACTTC
TRBV12-3/TRBV12-4	-	TRBJ2-5	few	CASLRAPGAQYF	TGTGCCAGCCTCAGGGCCCCAGGCGCCCAGTACTTC